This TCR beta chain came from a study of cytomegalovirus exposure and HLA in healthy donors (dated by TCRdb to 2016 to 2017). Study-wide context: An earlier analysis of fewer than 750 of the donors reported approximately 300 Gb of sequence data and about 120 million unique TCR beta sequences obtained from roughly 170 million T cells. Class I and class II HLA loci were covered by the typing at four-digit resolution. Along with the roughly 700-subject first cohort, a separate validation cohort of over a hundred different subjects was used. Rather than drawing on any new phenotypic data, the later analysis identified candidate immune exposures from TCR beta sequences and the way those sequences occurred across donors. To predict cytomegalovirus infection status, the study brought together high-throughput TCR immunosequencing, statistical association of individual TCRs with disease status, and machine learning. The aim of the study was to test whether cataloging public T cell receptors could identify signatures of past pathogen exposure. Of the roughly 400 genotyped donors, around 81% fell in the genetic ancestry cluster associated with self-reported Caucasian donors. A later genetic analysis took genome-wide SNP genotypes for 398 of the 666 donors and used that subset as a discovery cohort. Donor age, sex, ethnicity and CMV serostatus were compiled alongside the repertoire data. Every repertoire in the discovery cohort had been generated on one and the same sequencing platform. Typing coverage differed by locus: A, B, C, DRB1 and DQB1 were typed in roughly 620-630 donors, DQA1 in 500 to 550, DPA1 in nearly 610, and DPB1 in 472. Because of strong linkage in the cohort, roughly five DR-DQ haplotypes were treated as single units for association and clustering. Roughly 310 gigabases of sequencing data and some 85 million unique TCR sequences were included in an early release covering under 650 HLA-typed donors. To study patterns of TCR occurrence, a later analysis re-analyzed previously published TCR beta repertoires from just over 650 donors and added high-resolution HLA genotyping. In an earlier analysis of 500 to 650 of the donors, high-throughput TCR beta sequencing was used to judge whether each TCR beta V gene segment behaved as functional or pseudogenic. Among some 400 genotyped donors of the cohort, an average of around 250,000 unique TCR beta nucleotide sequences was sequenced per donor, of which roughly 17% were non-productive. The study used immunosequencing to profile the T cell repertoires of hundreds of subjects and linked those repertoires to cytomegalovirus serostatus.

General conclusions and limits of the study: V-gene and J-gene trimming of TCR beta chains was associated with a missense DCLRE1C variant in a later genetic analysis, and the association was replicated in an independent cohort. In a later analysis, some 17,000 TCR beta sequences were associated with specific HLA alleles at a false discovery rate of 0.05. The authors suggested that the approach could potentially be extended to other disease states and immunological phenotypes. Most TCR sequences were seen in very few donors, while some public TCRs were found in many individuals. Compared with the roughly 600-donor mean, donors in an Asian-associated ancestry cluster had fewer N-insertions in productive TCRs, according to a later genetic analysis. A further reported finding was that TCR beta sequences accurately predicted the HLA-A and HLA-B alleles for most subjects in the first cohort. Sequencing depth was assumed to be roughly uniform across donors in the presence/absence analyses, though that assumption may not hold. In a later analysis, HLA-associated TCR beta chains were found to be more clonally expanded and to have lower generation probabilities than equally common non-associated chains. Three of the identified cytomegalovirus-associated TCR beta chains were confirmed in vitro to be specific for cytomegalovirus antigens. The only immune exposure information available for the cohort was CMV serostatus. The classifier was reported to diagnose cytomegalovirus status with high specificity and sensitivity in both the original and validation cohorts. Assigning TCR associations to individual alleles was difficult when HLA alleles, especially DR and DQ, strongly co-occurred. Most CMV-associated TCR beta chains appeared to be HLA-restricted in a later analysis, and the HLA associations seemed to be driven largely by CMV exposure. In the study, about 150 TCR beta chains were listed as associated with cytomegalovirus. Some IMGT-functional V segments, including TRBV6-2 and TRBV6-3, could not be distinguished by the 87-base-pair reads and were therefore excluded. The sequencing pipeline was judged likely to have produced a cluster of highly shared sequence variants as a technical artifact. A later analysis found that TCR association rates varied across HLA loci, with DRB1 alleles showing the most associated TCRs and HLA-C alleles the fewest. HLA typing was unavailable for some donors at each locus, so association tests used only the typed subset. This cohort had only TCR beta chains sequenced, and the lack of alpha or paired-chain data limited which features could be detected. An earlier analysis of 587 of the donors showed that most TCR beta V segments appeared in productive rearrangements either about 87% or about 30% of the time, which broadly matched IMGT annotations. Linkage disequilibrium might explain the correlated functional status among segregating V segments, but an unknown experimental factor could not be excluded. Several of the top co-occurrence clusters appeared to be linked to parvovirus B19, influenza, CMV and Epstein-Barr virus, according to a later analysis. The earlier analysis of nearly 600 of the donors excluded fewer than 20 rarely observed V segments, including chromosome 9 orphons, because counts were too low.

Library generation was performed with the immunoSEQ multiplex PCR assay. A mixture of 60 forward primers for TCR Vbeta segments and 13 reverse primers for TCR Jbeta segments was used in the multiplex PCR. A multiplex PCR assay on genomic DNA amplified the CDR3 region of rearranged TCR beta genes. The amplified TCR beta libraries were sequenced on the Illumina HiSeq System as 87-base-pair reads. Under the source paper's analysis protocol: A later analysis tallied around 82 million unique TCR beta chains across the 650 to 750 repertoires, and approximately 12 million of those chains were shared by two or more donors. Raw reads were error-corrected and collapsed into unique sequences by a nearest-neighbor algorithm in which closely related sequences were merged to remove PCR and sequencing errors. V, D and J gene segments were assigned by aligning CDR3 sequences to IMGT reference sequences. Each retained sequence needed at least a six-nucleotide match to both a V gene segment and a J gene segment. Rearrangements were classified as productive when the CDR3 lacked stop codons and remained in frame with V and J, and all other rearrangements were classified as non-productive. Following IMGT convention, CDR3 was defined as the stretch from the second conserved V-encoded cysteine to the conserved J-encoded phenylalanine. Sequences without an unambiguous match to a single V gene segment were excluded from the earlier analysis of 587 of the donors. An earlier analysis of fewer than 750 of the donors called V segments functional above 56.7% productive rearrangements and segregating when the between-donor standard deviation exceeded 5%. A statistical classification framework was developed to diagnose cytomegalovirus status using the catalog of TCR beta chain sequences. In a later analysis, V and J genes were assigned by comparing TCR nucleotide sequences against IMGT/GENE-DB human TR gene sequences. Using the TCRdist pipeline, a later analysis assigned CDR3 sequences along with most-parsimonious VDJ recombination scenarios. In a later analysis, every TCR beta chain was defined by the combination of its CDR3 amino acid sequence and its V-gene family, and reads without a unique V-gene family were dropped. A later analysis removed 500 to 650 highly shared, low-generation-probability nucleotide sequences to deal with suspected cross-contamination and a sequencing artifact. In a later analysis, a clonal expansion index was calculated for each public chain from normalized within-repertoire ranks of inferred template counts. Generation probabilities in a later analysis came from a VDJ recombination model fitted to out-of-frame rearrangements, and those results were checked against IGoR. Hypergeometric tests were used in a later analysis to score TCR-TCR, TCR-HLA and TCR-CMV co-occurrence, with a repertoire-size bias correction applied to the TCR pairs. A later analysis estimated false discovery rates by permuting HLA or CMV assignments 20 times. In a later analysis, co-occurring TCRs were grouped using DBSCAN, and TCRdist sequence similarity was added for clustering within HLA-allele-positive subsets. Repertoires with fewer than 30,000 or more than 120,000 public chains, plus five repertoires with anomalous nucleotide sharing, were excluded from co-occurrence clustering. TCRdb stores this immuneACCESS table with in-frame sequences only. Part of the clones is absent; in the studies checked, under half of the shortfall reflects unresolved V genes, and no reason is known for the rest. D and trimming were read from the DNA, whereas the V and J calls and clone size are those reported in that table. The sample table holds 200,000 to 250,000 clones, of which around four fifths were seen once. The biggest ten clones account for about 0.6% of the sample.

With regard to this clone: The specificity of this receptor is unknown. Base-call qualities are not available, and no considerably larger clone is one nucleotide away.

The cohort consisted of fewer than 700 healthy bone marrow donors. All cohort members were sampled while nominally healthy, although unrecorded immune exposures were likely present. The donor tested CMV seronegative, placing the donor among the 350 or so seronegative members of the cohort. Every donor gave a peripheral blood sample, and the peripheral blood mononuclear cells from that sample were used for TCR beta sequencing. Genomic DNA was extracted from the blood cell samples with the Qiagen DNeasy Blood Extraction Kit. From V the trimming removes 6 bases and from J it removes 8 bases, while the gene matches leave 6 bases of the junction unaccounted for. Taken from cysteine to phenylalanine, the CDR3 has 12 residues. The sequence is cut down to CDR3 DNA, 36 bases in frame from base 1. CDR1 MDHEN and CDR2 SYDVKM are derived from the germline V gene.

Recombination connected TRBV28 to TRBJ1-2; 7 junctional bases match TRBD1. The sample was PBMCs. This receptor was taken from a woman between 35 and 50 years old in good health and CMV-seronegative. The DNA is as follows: TGTGCCAGCAGACAGGGGAATGTAGGCTACACCTTC. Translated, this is CASRQGNVGYTF.